This is a list of T cell receptor beta chains from one sample in a study of cytomegalovirus exposure and HLA in healthy donors. Repertoires were generated with immunoSEQ multiplex PCR, while TCRdb's copy carries only in-frame clones and drops some. The sample has around 200,000 clones, roughly three quarters seen once. Sequenced input: PBMCs. Every receptor here comes from a man aged 45-60 years in good health and CMV-seronegative. The CDR3 runs from the conserved cysteine through the conserved F or W. D genes are given only for firm matches. Some rows have no size entry. The others give once, few or many, or a class for an expanded clone.

abundance: -; v_gene: TRBV2; d_gene: TRBD2; j_gene: TRBJ2-2; CDR3aa: CASTTKGTSGTTGELFF; CDR3nt: TGTGCCAGCACTACAAAAGGGACTAGCGGGACCACCGGGGAGCTGTTTTTT
abundance: -; v_gene: TRBV5-5; d_gene: TRBD1; j_gene: TRBJ2-1; CDR3aa: CASSLEGTGGYEQFF; CDR3nt: TGTGCCAGCAGCTTGGAGGGGACAGGGGGGTATGAGCAGTTCTTC
abundance: -; v_gene: TRBV7-9; d_gene: TRBD2; j_gene: TRBJ2-1; CDR3aa: CASSLAGVIYNEQFF; CDR3nt: TGTGCCAGCAGCCTAGCGGGAGTGATTTACAATGAGCAGTTCTTC
abundance: -; v_gene: TRBV18; d_gene: -; j_gene: TRBJ2-6; CDR3aa: CASSPVPVTSGANVLTF; CDR3nt: TGTGCCAGCTCACCCGTTCCTGTTACATCTGGGGCCAACGTCCTGACTTTC
abundance: -; v_gene: TRBV2; d_gene: -; j_gene: TRBJ1-1; CDR3aa: CASNLRTANTEAFF; CDR3nt: TGTGCCAGCAACCTAAGGACAGCAAACACTGAAGCTTTCTTT
abundance: -; v_gene: TRBV5-1; d_gene: TRBD2; j_gene: TRBJ2-5; CDR3aa: CASSLDPASGQETQYF; CDR3nt: TGCGCCAGCAGCTTGGACCCGGCTAGCGGACAAGAGACCCAGTACTTC
abundance: -; v_gene: TRBV5-1; d_gene: TRBD1; j_gene: TRBJ1-2; CDR3aa: CASSPMTGTDGYTF; CDR3nt: TGCGCCAGCAGCCCCATGACCGGGACAGATGGCTACACCTTC
abundance: few; v_gene: TRBV5-1; d_gene: -; j_gene: TRBJ1-2; CDR3aa: CASSLDRRNYGYTF; CDR3nt: TGCGCCAGCAGCTTGGACAGGCGAAACTATGGCTACACCTTC
abundance: few; v_gene: TRBV5-1; d_gene: -; j_gene: TRBJ1-1; CDR3aa: CASCSIDCTEAFF; CDR3nt: TGCGCCAGCTGCTCAATCGACTGCACTGAAGCTTTCTTT
abundance: -; v_gene: TRBV5-6; d_gene: -; j_gene: TRBJ1-2; CDR3aa: CASSRGVGRVYGYTF; CDR3nt: TGTGCCAGCAGCCGTGGGGTGGGCAGGGTCTATGGCTACACCTTC
abundance: -; v_gene: TRBV27; d_gene: -; j_gene: TRBJ2-3; CDR3aa: CASSLSIWGGTDTQYF; CDR3nt: TGTGCCAGCAGTTTATCGATCTGGGGGGGCACAGATACGCAGTATTTT
abundance: -; v_gene: TRBV7-7; d_gene: TRBD1; j_gene: TRBJ2-2; CDR3aa: CASSLGQDGPGELFF; CDR3nt: TGTGCCAGCAGCCTGGGACAGGACGGACCCGGGGAGCTGTTTTTT
abundance: -; v_gene: TRBV2; d_gene: -; j_gene: TRBJ2-1; CDR3aa: CASMTETVHNEQFF; CDR3nt: TGTGCCAGCATGACGGAGACAGTCCACAATGAGCAGTTCTTC
abundance: -; v_gene: TRBV28; d_gene: -; j_gene: TRBJ1-1; CDR3aa: CASSVLNTEAFF; CDR3nt: TGTGCCAGCTCAGTGTTGAACACTGAAGCTTTCTTT
abundance: -; v_gene: TRBV5-4; d_gene: TRBD2; j_gene: TRBJ2-1; CDR3aa: CASSHPPPSGNEQFF; CDR3nt: TGTGCCAGCAGCCATCCCCCCCCTAGCGGGAATGAGCAGTTCTTC
abundance: -; v_gene: TRBV30; d_gene: -; j_gene: TRBJ1-2; CDR3aa: CAWSRSRVYGYTF; CDR3nt: TGTGCCTGGAGTAGGTCCAGGGTTTATGGCTACACCTTC
abundance: -; v_gene: TRBV29-1; d_gene: TRBD1; j_gene: TRBJ1-2; CDR3aa: CSAQTGGGYGYTF; CDR3nt: TGCAGCGCCCAGACAGGGGGAGGCTATGGCTACACCTTC
abundance: -; v_gene: TRBV28; d_gene: TRBD1; j_gene: TRBJ1-2; CDR3aa: CASSSPGQGLYGYTF; CDR3nt: TGTGCCAGCAGTTCCCCGGGACAGGGGCTCTATGGCTACACCTTC
abundance: -; v_gene: TRBV7-2; d_gene: -; j_gene: TRBJ2-7; CDR3aa: CASSSAPGFGEQYF; CDR3nt: TGTGCCAGCAGCTCCGCGCCGGGGTTCGGCGAGCAGTACTTC
abundance: -; v_gene: TRBV9; d_gene: -; j_gene: TRBJ2-3; CDR3aa: CASSVGSGDTQYF; CDR3nt: TGTGCCAGCAGCGTAGGGTCGGGGGATACGCAGTATTTT
abundance: -; v_gene: TRBV5-8; d_gene: TRBD1; j_gene: TRBJ2-7; CDR3aa: CASSSTTGTGSHEQYF; CDR3nt: TGTGCCAGCAGCTCAACCACCGGGACAGGCTCGCATGAGCAGTACTTC
abundance: -; v_gene: TRBV2; d_gene: TRBD1; j_gene: TRBJ2-7; CDR3aa: CASRLQGASYEQYF; CDR3nt: TGTGCCAGCAGATTACAGGGGGCCTCCTACGAGCAGTACTTC
abundance: -; v_gene: TRBV5-1; d_gene: -; j_gene: TRBJ2-3; CDR3aa: CASSFQGPDTQYF; CDR3nt: TGCGCCAGCAGCTTCCAGGGTCCAGATACGCAGTATTTT
abundance: -; v_gene: TRBV27; d_gene: -; j_gene: TRBJ2-3; CDR3aa: CASSLRWTETDTQYF; CDR3nt: TGTGCCAGCAGTTTACGCTGGACTGAAACAGATACGCAGTATTTT
abundance: few; v_gene: TRBV4-1; d_gene: TRBD2; j_gene: TRBJ2-2; CDR3aa: CASSQDGLGLAAGGELFF; CDR3nt: TGCGCCAGCAGCCAAGATGGGCTGGGACTAGCGGCAGGTGGGGAGCTGTTTTTT
abundance: -; v_gene: TRBV9; d_gene: -; j_gene: TRBJ2-2; CDR3aa: CASSGDSANTGELFF; CDR3nt: TGTGCCAGCAGTGGAGACAGTGCGAACACCGGGGAGCTGTTTTTT
abundance: -; v_gene: TRBV4-1; d_gene: -; j_gene: TRBJ2-7; CDR3aa: CASSQDPRMGEQYF; CDR3nt: TGCGCCAGCAGCCAAGACCCTAGGATGGGCGAGCAGTACTTC
abundance: -; v_gene: TRBV27; d_gene: -; j_gene: TRBJ1-4; CDR3aa: CASRQGFANEKLFF; CDR3nt: TGTGCCAGCAGGCAGGGGTTCGCTAATGAAAAACTGTTTTTT
abundance: -; v_gene: TRBV14; d_gene: TRBD2; j_gene: TRBJ2-7; CDR3aa: CASSRDSGRLYEQYF; CDR3nt: TGTGCCAGCTCACGAGATAGCGGGAGGCTCTACGAGCAGTACTTC
abundance: -; v_gene: TRBV29-1; d_gene: -; j_gene: TRBJ2-5; CDR3aa: CSTYRQKETQYF; CDR3nt: TGCAGCACCTATCGACAGAAAGAGACCCAGTACTTC